This is a list of T cell receptor beta chains from one sample in a study of blood T cell repertoires in COVID-19. TCRdb keeps only in-frame clones here, not all; method: immunoSEQ multiplex PCR. The data contain more than 350,000 clones, 85% to 90% of them singletons. The material sequenced was PBMCs or T cells enriched from blood (not recorded which). The receptors were sampled from a woman between 50 and 59 years old who had recovered from COVID-19. Both conserved end residues are part of each CDR3. A D gene is named only where the DNA matches it firmly. Rows give clone size only sometimes, using once, few, many, or a class for an expanded clone.

-	TRBV19	TRBJ1-1	-	TGTGCCAGTAGTATGGTCGGGGGGGACGGAGCTTTCTTT	CASSMVGGDGAFF
-	TRBV5-5	TRBJ1-2	once	TGTGCCAGCAGCCCGCAACAGGGCTTCTATGGCTACACCTTC	CASSPQQGFYGYTF
-	TRBV5-1	TRBJ2-5	once	TGCGCCAGCAGCTTGGGCGGCCAGGAGACCCAGTACTTC	CASSLGGQETQYF
-	TRBV9	TRBJ2-3	-	TGTGCCAGCAGCTTACAAAGTTGGTCTAGCACAGATACGCAGTATTTT	CASSLQSWSSTDTQYF
-	TRBV30	TRBJ1-1	-	TGTGCCTGGAGGCTTGGGACTTTCACTGAAGCTTTCTTT	CAWRLGTFTEAFF
-	TRBV19	TRBJ1-5	-	TGTGCCAGTGGGCAGTGGCATGGCAATCAGCCCCAGCATTTT	CASGQWHGNQPQHF
-	TRBV2	TRBJ1-5	few	TGTGCCAGCAGAGCCGACAGTAGGCAGCCCCAGCATTTT	CASRADSRQPQHF
TRBD1	TRBV19	TRBJ1-6	-	TGTGCCAGTAGTATAACGTCGACAGGGAATTCACCCCTCCACTTT	CASSITSTGNSPLHF
-	TRBV5-1	TRBJ1-3	-	TGCGCCAGCAGCCGCGAGGGCTCTGGAAACACCATATATTTT	CASSREGSGNTIYF
-	TRBV4-3	TRBJ2-1	once	TGCGCCAGCAGCCAGGAACGGGGGGCCACCTACAATGAGCAGTTCTTC	CASSQERGATYNEQFF
TRBD2	TRBV2	TRBJ2-1	-	TGTGCCAGCAGTGAGACGGGGGGGGACTACAATGAGCAGTTCTTC	CASSETGGDYNEQFF
-	TRBV11-2	TRBJ1-1	-	TGTGCCAGCAGCCGACCCCCGGGATGGGAGGCTTTCTTT	CASSRPPGWEAFF
TRBD1	TRBV10-3	TRBJ2-1	-	TGTGCCATCATGAGCGGGGACAGGGCTCTCAATGAGCAGTTCTTC	CAIMSGDRALNEQFF
-	TRBV7-9	TRBJ1-3	-	TGTGCCAGCAGCCCCCCTGTGGGGACATCTGGAAACACCATATATTTT	CASSPPVGTSGNTIYF
-	TRBV13	TRBJ1-1	-	TGTGCCAGCAGCTTAAGTGTCGCGAGCCCCGAGGCCTTT	CASSLSVASPEAF
-	TRBV2	TRBJ2-7	-	TGTGCCAGGACGAAACAGGACGAGCAGTACTTC	CARTKQDEQYF
-	TRBV10-3	TRBJ2-2	-	TGTGCCATCAATCCCGAGGTCGCCGGGGAGCTGTTTTTT	CAINPEVAGELFF
-	TRBV3-1/TRBV3-2	TRBJ2-6	-	TGTGCCAGCAGCTACAGGGACTCTGGGGCCAACGTCCTGACTTTC	CASSYRDSGANVLTF
TRBD1	TRBV28	TRBJ1-2	-	TGTGCCAGCAGCAATCGACAGGGCTATGGCTACACCTTC	CASSNRQGYGYTF
-	TRBV7-8	TRBJ1-6	-	TGTGCCAGCAGCTTAGAGTCAGGGATCGGTACACCCCTCCACTTT	CASSLESGIGTPLHF
TRBD1	TRBV5-1	TRBJ1-2	-	TGCGCCAGCAGTCGCGGCAGGGGGCTTCTCGGCTACACCTTC	CASSRGRGLLGYTF
-	TRBV19	TRBJ1-1	-	TGTGCCAGTAGTATAATATTGAACACTGAAGCTTTCTTT	CASSIILNTEAFF
-	TRBV30	TRBJ1-2	-	TGTGCCTGGAGTGTACAATTTCCGGGAAACTATGGCTACACCTTC	CAWSVQFPGNYGYTF
TRBD1	TRBV5-1	TRBJ2-5	once	TGCGCCAGCAGCCTGGGACAGCCCCAAGAGACCCAGTACTTC	CASSLGQPQETQYF
TRBD1	TRBV19	TRBJ1-4	-	TGTGCCAGTAGCAGAGACAGGGGCGTCAATGAAAAACTGTTTTTT	CASSRDRGVNEKLFF
-	TRBV5-4	TRBJ1-1	few	TGTGCCAGCAGCTTGAGCAGGGATGGCACTGAAGCTTTCTTT	CASSLSRDGTEAFF
-	TRBV9	TRBJ1-1	-	TGTGCCAGCAGCGTAGGAGAGTTTGTGGGGGGCACTGAAGCTTTCTTT	CASSVGEFVGGTEAFF